This TCR beta chain was recorded in a study of shared clonotypes between healthy human individuals (dated by TCRdb to 2019 to 2021). With regard to the full study: The cohort comprised a couple of women and a few men aged 18 to 49 years. To estimate repertoire size and how much clonotype sharing occurs between individuals, the study deeply sequenced the blood TCR repertoires of five or six healthy adults. Between about 0.85 and 8.9 billion PBMCs per donor were obtained by leukapheresis. Different laboratories and diverse techniques were used to prepare libraries and sequence TCR repertoires, to increase sequencing depth and limit assay-specific biases. Per donor, three plates each were used for CD4 naive and CD4 memory, two for CD8 naive, and one for CD8 memory. On the study overall, not on this receptor specifically: Approximately 4.8% of naive CD4, 3.5% of naive CD8, about 2.4% of memory CD4, and approximately 0.39% of memory CD8 clonotypes were shared across several donors. Pairwise subsampling led to the expectation that sequencing depth would affect the degree of clonotype sharing among donors. Only blood was sampled, and tissue TCR repertoires likely differ from those in blood. Higher generation probabilities were observed for clonotypes shared by all four sorted-subset donors than for non-shared clonotypes. Incomplete sequencing was indicated by rarefaction of sorted-subset datasets, despite the large sequencing depth. Naive subsets generally had larger estimated clonotype richness than memory subsets did. The small number of donors limited the genetic and exposure-history diversity represented.

CD8 naive samples were CD45RO-negative cells positively selected for CCR7, giving a CD45RA+CCR7+ population that excluded TemRA cells. Donors were healthy HIV-negative adults with no recently reported acute infections or vaccinations. Every donor was a Caucasian adult residing in Nashville, Tennessee, USA. After blood collection by leukapheresis, PBMCs were isolated using Ficoll-Histopaque density gradient centrifugation and then cryopreserved in the vapor phase of liquid nitrogen. Purity and quantity of every magnetically sorted T cell population were checked by analytical flow cytometry. Each sorted fraction had its genomic DNA isolated and then quantified by UV absorbance on a Nanodrop 2000c. Using the deep immunoSEQ assay, TCR CDR3 regions were amplified from genomic DNA by multiplex PCR. Extracted genomic DNA from each cell subset was spread evenly across all wells of several immunoSEQ 96-well plates, with each plate serving as a replicate. For sorted subsets, about 200 ng genomic DNA, equal to about 30,000 T cell genomes, was loaded into each replicate PCR. Purified libraries were measured with a Qubit 3.0 fluorometer, size-checked on a Bioanalyzer 2100, and measured again with the KAPA Library Quantification kit. Every immunoSEQ 96-well plate was sequenced on a dedicated single-read 150-cycle Illumina NextSeq 550 flow cell. The study's processing was this. The immunoSEQ output contained only junctional sequences without quality scores, so filtering could not match that applied to full-length reads. To assign V/J genes and CDR3, sequences were annotated against IMGT germline references using PyIR, a Python wrapper for IgBLAST v1.9. Reads were removed for weak V/J assignments (E-value above 1e-6), missing CDR3, stop codons, out-of-frame junctions, or ambiguous translated residues. V3J clonotypes were defined as sequences sharing an identical inferred V gene, J gene, and CDR3 amino acid sequence. To compute the percentage overlap between repertoires, the number of shared unique clonotypes was divided by the size of the smaller repertoire. RTK rarefaction, the Chao1 estimator, and Recon v2.1 estimates of unobserved clonotypes were used to assess repertoire richness. For all TCRbeta clonotypes obtained by the gDNA method from four donors, generation probabilities were computed with OLGA. Imported from immuneACCESS, the table was reduced by TCRdb to in-frame sequences with V and J called. These copies leave out some clones; in studies compared against another copy, an unresolved V gene accounts for under half, and the cause of the remainder is not known. The V and J calls and clone size were taken over from that table, and D and trimming were inferred from the DNA. Within this sample are about 870,000 clones, with nearly 95% of them counted one time only. The ten largest clonotypes hold around 24% of the sample.

Details on this clone: Its target antigen remains unknown. The input lacks base qualities; no much larger clone sits a single base away.

The material sequenced was naive CD8+ T cells sorted from blood. This sample's cell subset or site label indicates: CD45RA+CCR7+. The source is a man aged 25-45 years in good health.

The bases read TGTGCCAGCAGCTTAGCTACAGCGGGAGGGTACAATGAGCAGTTCTTC. This translates into CASSLATAGGYNEQFF. Recombination connected TRBV7-9 to TRBJ2-1; 10 bases in the junction line up with TRBD2. The germline V end is reduced by 0 bases and the J end by 4 bases; junction bases left unmatched: 3. The CDR3 sequence holds 16 residues, the cysteine and phenylalanine included. The sequence is cut down to CDR3 DNA, 48 bases in frame from base 1. The germline V gene (reference sequence) yields SEHNR for CDR1 and FQNEAQ for CDR2.